This T cell receptor (beta chain) was sequenced for a study of blood T cell repertoires in COVID-19. Across 24 US areas, participants ranged in age from 18 to 89 years. Categorization into cohorts depended on clinical history that participants reported. This CDR3 region has 15 residues. Trimming took 5 bases from V and 5 from J; bases not matched to a gene: 8. Germline V lookup: CDR1 MRHNA, CDR2 SNTAGT. The method was immunoSEQ multiplex PCR; TCRdb's version includes in-frame clones alone and lacks a portion of them. The table records 150,000 to 200,000 clones, over 70% of them present only once. Source material: PBMCs or T cells enriched from blood (not recorded which). The chain joins TRBV6-4 to TRBJ2-1, with 8 bases fitting TRBD2. This sequence was found in a man aged 45-60 years who had recovered from COVID-19. Here the CDR3 reads CASSREAGANNEQFF. DNA of the CDR3: TGTGCCAGCAGTCGGGAAGCGGGAGCGAACAATGAGCAGTTCTTC.